The clone carrying this T cell receptor (beta chain) was counted at least ten times. The target antigen is unknown. Time point denoted: sample taken at primary tumor resection. TCRdb ran MiXCR on the 5' RACE reads and lists one entry per CDR3 protein. The sample records some 96,000 distinct CDR3 sequences, 4.4% being singletons. Germline V gene sequence: CDR1 SQVTM, CDR2 ANQGSEA. Deletions cut 4 bases from V and 2 bases from J, with 8 bases between. The CDR3 has 12 residues. The data originate from a study of spatial heterogeneity in lung cancer. The wider study: Detected sequences consistently included more beta-chain ones than alpha-chain ones. Points from the study as a whole: One measure, the expanded intratumoral alpha and beta TCR count, tracked tumor mutation counts.

V and J are TRBV29-1 and TRBJ2-5; a possible D gene is TRBD2 (5 bases). The sequence derives from a male donor with early-stage non-small cell lung cancer. The input for sequencing was lung tumor tissue, taken at surgery. CDR3 region: CSVGEIQETQYF. For the CDR3, the DNA is TGCAGCGTTGGGGAGATACAAGAGACCCAGTACTTC.